This passage covers 3 T cell receptor beta chains from one sample sequenced in a study of identical twins. TCRdb passed the 5' RACE reads through MiXCR, listing each CDR3 protein once. This sample has approximately 280,000 distinct CDR3 sequences, with approximately 8.5% found just once. The sample also formed part of further work on yellow fever vaccine responses in identical twins.

Sequencing input: memory (CD45RO+) T cells sorted from blood. Receptor source: a woman aged 18-29 years in good health.

The V call is TRBV11-2, the J call TRBJ2-1, with 8 bases aligning to TRBD2. The V gene's germline CDR1 is SGHAT and CDR2 FQNNGV. This CDR3 contains 15 residues. After removal of 7 bases from V and 9 bases from J, the junction contained 14 bases not matched to a gene. CDR3 residues: CASNPTDGRAREQFF. In nucleotides, the CDR3 is TGTGCCAGCAACCCTACCGACGGGAGGGCCCGTGAGCAGTTCTTC.

In this sample, this clonotype turned up many times. The J gene is TRBJ1-3, the V gene TRBV4-1, with D possibly TRBD1 on 5 matching bases. Trimming removed 4 bases at V and 2 bases at J, with 18 bases between. The length of the CDR3 is 17 residues. Germline assignment: CDR1 MGHRA and CDR2 YSYEKL. The DNA of the CDR3 is TGCGCCAGCAGCCCCCTACCCGGGACCCTCGCTGGAAACACCATATATTTT. It specifies CASSPLPGTLAGNTIYF.

Ten or more counts support this clonotype. This chain joins TRBV12-3 or TRBV12-4 and TRBJ2-2, with TRBD2 matching 7 bases. The ends lost 8 bases at V and 4 bases at J; junction bases unmatched: 10. CDR3 length: 15 residues. DNA for the CDR3: TGTGCCAGCCGTAGACTAGCAGACGGCACCGGGGAGCTGTTTTTT. It yields the protein CASRRLADGTGELFF.